The 2 T cell receptor beta chains reported below all come from one sample, sequenced in a study of blood T cell repertoires in COVID-19 (dated by TCRdb to about 2020). Library creation used the immunoSEQ multiplex PCR assay. TCRdb holds this immuneACCESS table with in-frame rearrangements only. Some clones are missing; in checked studies, unresolved V genes explain under half, and the rest has no known cause. A total of fewer than 300,000 clones appear in this sample, about 83% of them only once. Approximately 6% of the sample goes to the ten largest clones. Sequences were obtained from peripheral blood. The origin of the receptors is a man older than 75 with acute or convalescent COVID-19.

This chain joins TRBV5-1 and TRBJ2-7; 8 positions match TRBD1. V shed 5 bases and J 3 bases; nucleotides not matched to a gene: 4. Germline-derived CDR1 and CDR2 are SGHRS and YFSETQ. The CDR3 is made up of 13 amino acids. The CDR3 protein is CASRDRDNYEQYF. The CDR3 nucleotides are TGCGCCAGCAGGGACAGGGATAACTACGAGCAGTACTTC.

CDR3 residues: CASSQDQARTVKEKLFF. The CDR3 DNA is TGTGCCAGCAGCCAAGATCAGGCCAGGACAGTAAAGGAAAAACTGTTTTTT. The genes are TRBV4-2 and TRBJ1-4; possibly TRBD1 for D (6 bases). Germline assignment: CDR1 LGHNA and CDR2 YNFKEQ. The CDR3 extends over 17 amino acids. V lost 0 bases and J 8 bases, leaving 19 bases between the germline ends.